This T cell receptor (beta chain) derives from a study of metastatic and nonmetastatic thyroid tumors. No treatment of any kind had been given to any patient before thyroid surgery. This clone was counted many times. What it binds is unknown. TCRdb reanalyzed the PCR reads via MiXCR. The data contain some 29,000 clones, approximately 3.7% of them seen just once; the ten biggest clones take up less than 3.5%. Regarding the study as a whole: Reportedly, malignant thyroid tumors had significantly higher TCR beta diversity than benign nodules, in blood and tumor.

This CDR3 has 16 amino acids. Trimming cost V 0 bases and J 0 bases, with 9 bases left between them. Germline V gene lookup returns CDR1 LGHNA and CDR2 YSLEER. The sequencing sample was made of blood. The sequence was collected from a male donor with papillary thyroid cancer or a benign thyroid nodule (not recorded which). Some clones in this sample may be carry-over from other donors' samples. V gene TRBV4-3 combines with J gene TRBJ1-3, with D maybe TRBD1 (6 bases). DNA for the CDR3: TGCGCCAGCAGCCAAGACTGGACAGTCTCTGGAAACACCATATATTTT. Its translation: CASSQDWTVSGNTIYF.